These 9 T cell receptor beta chains came from one sample sequenced in a study of radiotherapy plus CTLA-4 blockade in lung cancer. Assay: immunoSEQ multiplex PCR; the TCRdb copy retains only in-frame clones and omits some. Of some 110,000 clones listed, 81% are singletons. The material sequenced was peripheral blood, taken from a patient treated with radiotherapy plus ipilimumab. Receptors originate from a human donor with non-small cell lung cancer that progressed on radiotherapy plus ipilimumab. Some clones in this sample may be carry-over from other donors' samples.

The table lists this clone with a few counts. Other nucleotide sequences in the sample specify the same CDR3. Here the CDR3 DNA reads TGTGCCAGCAGACCCGGGGGGGCGTGGACTGAAGCTTTCTTT. Its translation is CASRPGGAWTEAFF. V gene TRBV2 combines with J gene TRBJ1-1; tentatively, D is TRBD1 (6 bases). This CDR3 has 14 amino acids. Trimming cost V 6 bases and J 5 bases, with 16 bases left between them. Germline CDR1 and CDR2: SNHLY and FYNNEI.

The chain uses TRBV29-1 and TRBJ2-7; D is possibly TRBD1 (6 bases). The germline V gene encodes CDR1 SQVTM and CDR2 ANQGSEA. The CDR3 length is 13 residues. V lost 6 bases and J lost 1, with 13 bases in between. DNA for the CDR3: TGCAGCGTGGGACATTTTGATTCCTACGAGCAGTACTTC. As protein: CSVGHFDSYEQYF.

This chain links TRBV28 with TRBJ1-1; D gene unclear. V was trimmed by 5 bases and J by 5 bases, leaving 3 bases between them. This CDR3 is 10 amino acids long. CDR1 is MDHEN, CDR2 SYDVKM, per germline. The CDR3 loop reads CASSRTEAFF. The CDR3, as DNA: TGTGCCAGCAGTCGGACTGAAGCTTTCTTT.

The V call is TRBV5-6, the J call TRBJ1-1; no reliable D call. V lost 2 bases, J lost 1 base, and 3 bases lay in between. This CDR3 is built from 12 residues. The germline CDR1 and CDR2 sequences are SGHDT and YYEEEE. This CDR3 is CASSFQNTEAFF. In DNA form, the CDR3 reads TGTGCCAGCAGCTTCCAGAACACTGAAGCTTTCTTT. The full variable domain, with the rest looked up from reference TRBV5-6 and TRBJ1-1, is DAGVTQSPTHLIKTRGQQVTLRCSPKSGHDTVSWYQQALGQGPQFIFQYYEEEERQRGNFPDRFSGHQFPNYSSELNVNALLLGDSALYLCASSFQNTEAFFGQGTRLTVV.

The chain joins TRBV19 to TRBJ1-1; D not resolved. Germline lookup yields CDR1 LNHDA and CDR2 SQIVND (reference sequence). This CDR3 region has 15 residues. V lost 1 base and J lost 2, with 11 bases in between. Here the CDR3 reads CASSIGGTQNTEAFF. The CDR3 DNA reads TGTGCCAGTAGTATAGGAGGTACACAAAACACTGAAGCTTTCTTT.

The J gene is TRBJ2-7, the V gene TRBV18; no firm D call. V was pared by 0 bases and J by 4 bases, with 19 bases between. Germline assignment: CDR1 KGHSH and CDR2 LQKENI. This CDR3 has 17 amino acids. The CDR3 here is CASSPPITVAHPYEQYF. The CDR3 nucleotides read TGTGCCAGCTCACCACCCATCACCGTAGCCCATCCTTACGAGCAGTACTTC.

The chain joins TRBV5-4 to TRBJ2-1; D is unresolved. Germline CDR1 SGHNT, CDR2 YYREEE (reference sequence). V lost 3 bases, J lost 4 bases, and 5 bases lay in between. The CDR3 has 12 amino acids. DNA of the CDR3: TGTGCCAGCAGCTCACGGTACAATGAGCAGTTCTTC. Translation: CASSSRYNEQFF.

The chain has TRBV6-5 and TRBJ1-1, with D possibly being TRBD1 (5 bases). The germline V gene encodes CDR1 MNHEY and CDR2 SVGAGI. Trimming pared 6 bases from V and 4 bases from J, leaving 12 bases between. The CDR3 covers 13 residues. CDR3: CASRRMGGTEAFF. The CDR3 DNA follows: TGTGCCAGCAGGCGAATGGGGGGCACTGAAGCTTTCTTT.

The rearrangement uses TRBV6-1 and TRBJ2-5; maybe TRBD1 (6 bases). The tail of the sequence fits TRBJ2-7 better, so the J call may be wrong. The CDR3 spans 13 residues. Germline V gives CDR1 MNHNS, CDR2 SASEGT. CDR3 coding DNA: TGTGCCAGCCCTGGACAGAACCCTTACGAGCAGTACTTC. Amino acid sequence: CASPGQNPYEQYF.